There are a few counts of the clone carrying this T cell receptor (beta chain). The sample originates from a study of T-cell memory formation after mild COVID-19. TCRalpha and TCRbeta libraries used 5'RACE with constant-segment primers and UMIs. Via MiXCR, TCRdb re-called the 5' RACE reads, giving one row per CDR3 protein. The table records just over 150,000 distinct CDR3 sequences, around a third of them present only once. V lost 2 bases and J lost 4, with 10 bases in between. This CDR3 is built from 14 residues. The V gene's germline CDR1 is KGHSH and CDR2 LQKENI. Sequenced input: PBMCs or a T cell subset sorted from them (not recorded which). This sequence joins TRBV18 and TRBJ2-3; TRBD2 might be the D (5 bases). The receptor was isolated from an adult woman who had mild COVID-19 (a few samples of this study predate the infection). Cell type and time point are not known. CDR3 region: CASSPGSLADTQYF. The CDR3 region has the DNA TGTGCCAGCTCACCAGGGAGTCTGGCAGATACGCAGTATTTT.